Each of the 3 T cell receptor beta chains below was sequenced from the same sample in a study of human T cells and chemical hapten exposure. Time point indicated: patch test 1, 2 weeks after DPC sensitization. Sample treatment: therapeutic diphenylcyclopropenone sensitization with weekly scalp DPC. TCRdb independently ran MiXCR on the RACE reads; one entry per CDR3 protein. Of about 99,000 distinct CDR3 sequences detected, roughly 12% appear once; the ten largest clones hold over 2%. The sample in question was whole blood, obtained in connection with sensitization to the hapten diphenylcyclopropenone (DPC). Receptors were obtained from a woman aged 40-49 years with alopecia areata. Some clones in this sample may be carry-over from other donors' samples.

This clonotype occurred once. The V and J genes are TRBV4-2 and TRBJ2-6; the D is unclear. The V and J ends lost 1 base and 2 bases respectively, with 6 bases between them. The CDR3 totals 15 residues. Germline CDR1 LGHNA, CDR2 YNFKEQ. The CDR3 nucleotides read TGTGCCAGCAGCCAAGGGGCCCCTGGGGCCAACGTCCTGACTTTC. It translates to CASSQGAPGANVLTF.

The table lists this clonotype with a few counts. The V gene is TRBV12-3 or TRBV12-4, the J gene TRBJ1-5, with no clear D. V was trimmed by 6 bases and J by 9 bases, leaving 18 bases between them. The CDR3 length is 14 residues. For the CDR3, the DNA is TGTGCCAGCAGCCTTGGCCGGGCGGCGAGGCCCCAGCATTTT. Translated: CASSLGRAARPQHF.

The V call is TRBV4-3, the J call TRBJ2-6, with D maybe TRBD2 (7 bases). The V and J ends lost 1 base and 3 bases respectively, with 10 bases between them. Germline CDR1 LGHNA, CDR2 YSLEER. The CDR3 loop spans 16 amino acids. Here the CDR3 reads CASSQVGGLGANVLTF. DNA for the CDR3: TGCGCCAGCAGCCAAGTGGGGGGGCTTGGGGCCAACGTCCTGACTTTC.